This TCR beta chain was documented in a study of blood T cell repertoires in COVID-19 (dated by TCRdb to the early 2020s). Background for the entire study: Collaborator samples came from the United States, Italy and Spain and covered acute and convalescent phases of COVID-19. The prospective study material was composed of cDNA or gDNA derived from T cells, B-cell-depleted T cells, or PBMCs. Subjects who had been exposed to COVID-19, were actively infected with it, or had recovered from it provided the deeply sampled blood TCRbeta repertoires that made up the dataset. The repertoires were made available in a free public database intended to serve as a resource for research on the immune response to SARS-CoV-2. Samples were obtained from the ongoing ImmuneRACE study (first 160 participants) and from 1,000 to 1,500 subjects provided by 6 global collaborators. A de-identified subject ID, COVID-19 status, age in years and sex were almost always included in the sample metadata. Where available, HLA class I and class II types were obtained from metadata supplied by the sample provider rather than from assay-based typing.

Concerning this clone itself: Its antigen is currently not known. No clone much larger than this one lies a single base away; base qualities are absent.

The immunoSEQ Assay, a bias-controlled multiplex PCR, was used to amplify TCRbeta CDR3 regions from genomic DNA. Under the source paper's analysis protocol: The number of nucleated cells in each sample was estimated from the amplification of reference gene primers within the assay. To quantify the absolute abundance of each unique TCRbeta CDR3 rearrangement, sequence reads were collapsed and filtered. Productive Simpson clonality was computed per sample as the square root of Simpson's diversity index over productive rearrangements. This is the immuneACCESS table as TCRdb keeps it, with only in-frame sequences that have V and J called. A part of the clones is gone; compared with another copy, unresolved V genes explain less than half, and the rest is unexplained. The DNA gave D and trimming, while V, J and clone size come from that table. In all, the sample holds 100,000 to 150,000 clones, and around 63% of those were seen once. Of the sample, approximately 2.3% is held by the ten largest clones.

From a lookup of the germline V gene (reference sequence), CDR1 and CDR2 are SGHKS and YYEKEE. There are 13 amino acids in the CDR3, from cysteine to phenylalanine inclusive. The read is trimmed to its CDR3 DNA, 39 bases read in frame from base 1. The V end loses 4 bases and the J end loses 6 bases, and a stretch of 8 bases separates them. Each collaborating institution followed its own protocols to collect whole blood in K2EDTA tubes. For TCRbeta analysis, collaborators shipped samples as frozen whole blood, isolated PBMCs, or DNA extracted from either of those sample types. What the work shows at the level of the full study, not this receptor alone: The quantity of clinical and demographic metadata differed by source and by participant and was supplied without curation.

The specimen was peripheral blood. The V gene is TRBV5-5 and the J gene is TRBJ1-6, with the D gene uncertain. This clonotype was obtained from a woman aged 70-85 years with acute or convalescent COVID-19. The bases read TGTGCCAGCAGCCACGAGGTTAATTCACCCCTCCACTTT. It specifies CASSHEVNSPLHF.